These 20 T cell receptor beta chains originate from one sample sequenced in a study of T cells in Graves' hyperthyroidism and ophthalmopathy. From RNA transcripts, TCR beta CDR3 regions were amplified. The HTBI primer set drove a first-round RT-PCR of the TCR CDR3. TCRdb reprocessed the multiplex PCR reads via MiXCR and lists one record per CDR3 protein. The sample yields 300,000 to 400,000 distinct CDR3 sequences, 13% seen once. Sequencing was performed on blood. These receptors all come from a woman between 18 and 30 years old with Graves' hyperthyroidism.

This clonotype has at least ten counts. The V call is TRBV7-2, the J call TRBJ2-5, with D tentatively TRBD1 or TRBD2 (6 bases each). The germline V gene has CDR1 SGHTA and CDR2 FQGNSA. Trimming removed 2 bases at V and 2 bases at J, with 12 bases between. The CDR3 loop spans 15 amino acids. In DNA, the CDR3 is TGTGCCAGCAGCTTAAGGCCGGGGGCTCAAGAGACCCAGTACTTC. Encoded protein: CASSLRPGAQETQYF.

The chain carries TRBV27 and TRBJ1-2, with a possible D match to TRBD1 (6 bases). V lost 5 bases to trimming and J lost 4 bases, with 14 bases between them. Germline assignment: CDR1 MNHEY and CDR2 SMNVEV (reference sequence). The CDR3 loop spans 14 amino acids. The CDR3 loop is CASSPRTELYGYTF. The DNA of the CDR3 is TGTGCCAGCAGTCCTCGGACAGAGCTCTATGGCTACACCTTC.

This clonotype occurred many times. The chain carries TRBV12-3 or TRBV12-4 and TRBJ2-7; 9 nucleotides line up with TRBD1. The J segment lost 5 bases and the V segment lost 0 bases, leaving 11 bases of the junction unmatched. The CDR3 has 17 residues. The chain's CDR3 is CASSLAWTGAGRHEQYF. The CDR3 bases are TGTGCCAGCAGTTTAGCATGGACAGGGGCCGGCAGGCACGAGCAGTACTTC.

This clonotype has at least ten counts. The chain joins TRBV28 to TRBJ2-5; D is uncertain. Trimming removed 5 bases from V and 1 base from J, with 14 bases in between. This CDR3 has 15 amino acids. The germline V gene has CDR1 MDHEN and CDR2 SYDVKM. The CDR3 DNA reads TGTGCCAGCAGTGCGACGGTCGGGTTCCAAGAGACCCAGTACTTC. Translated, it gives CASSATVGFQETQYF. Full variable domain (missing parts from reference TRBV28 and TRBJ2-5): DVKVTQSSRYLVKRTGEKVFLECVQDMDHENMFWYRQDPGLGLRLIYFSYDVKMKEKGDIPEGYSVSREKKERFSLILESASTNQTSMYLCASSATVGFQETQYFGPGTRLLVL.

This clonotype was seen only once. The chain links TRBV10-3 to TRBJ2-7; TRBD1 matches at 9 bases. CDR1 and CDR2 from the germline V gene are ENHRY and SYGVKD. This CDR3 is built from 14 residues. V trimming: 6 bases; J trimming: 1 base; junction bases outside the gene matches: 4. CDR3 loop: CAISAGTGSYEQYF. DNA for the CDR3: TGTGCCATCAGCGCCGGGACAGGGTCCTACGAGCAGTACTTC.

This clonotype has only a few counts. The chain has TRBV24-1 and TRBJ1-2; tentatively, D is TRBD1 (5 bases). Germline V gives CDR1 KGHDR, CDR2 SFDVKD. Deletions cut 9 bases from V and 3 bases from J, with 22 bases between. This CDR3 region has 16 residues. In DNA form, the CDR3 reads TGTGCCACCTCTTCTTCCAGGGAGAATTTTTACTATGGCTACACCTTC. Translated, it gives CATSSSRENFYYGYTF.

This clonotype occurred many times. CDR3 in amino acids: CASRGTGGDTGELFF. The CDR3 coding sequence is TGTGCCAGCAGGGGGACAGGGGGCGACACCGGGGAGCTGTTTTTT. The V and J genes are TRBV7-3 and TRBJ2-2, with 12 bases fitting TRBD1. Unmatched junction bases numbered 2, after V lost 6 bases and J lost 3 bases. This CDR3 is 15 amino acids long. Germline V CDR1 and CDR2: SGHTA, FQGTGA.

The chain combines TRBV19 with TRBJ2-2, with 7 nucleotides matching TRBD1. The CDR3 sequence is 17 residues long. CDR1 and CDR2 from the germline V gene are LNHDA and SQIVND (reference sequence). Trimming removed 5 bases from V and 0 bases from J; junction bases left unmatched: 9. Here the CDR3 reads CASSVGQPASNTGELFF. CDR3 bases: TGTGCCAGTAGTGTGGGACAGCCAGCCTCGAACACCGGGGAGCTGTTTTTT.

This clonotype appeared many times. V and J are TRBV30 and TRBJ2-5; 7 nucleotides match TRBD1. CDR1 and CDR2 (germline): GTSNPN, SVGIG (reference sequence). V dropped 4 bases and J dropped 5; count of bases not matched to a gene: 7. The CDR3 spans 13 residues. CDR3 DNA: TGTGCCTGGACTCAGGGGGACCTTGAGACCCAGTACTTC. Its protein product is CAWTQGDLETQYF.

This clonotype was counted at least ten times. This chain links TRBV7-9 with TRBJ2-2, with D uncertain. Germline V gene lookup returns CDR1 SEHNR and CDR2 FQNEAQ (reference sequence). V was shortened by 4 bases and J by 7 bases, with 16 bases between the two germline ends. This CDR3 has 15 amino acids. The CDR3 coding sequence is TGTGCCAGCAGCTACCGGGCCCTACAAGGCGGGGAGCTGTTTTTT. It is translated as CASSYRALQGGELFF.

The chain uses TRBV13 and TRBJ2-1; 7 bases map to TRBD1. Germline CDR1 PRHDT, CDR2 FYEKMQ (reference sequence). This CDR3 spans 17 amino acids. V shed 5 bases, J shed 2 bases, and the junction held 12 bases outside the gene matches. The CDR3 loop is CASSPFPDDRAYNEQFF. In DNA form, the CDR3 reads TGTGCCAGCAGCCCTTTCCCGGACGACAGGGCCTACAATGAGCAGTTCTTC.

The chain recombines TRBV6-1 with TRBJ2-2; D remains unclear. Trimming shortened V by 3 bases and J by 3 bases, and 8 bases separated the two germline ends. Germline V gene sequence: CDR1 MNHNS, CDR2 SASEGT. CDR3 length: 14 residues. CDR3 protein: CASSDTRDTGELFF. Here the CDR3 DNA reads TGTGCCAGCAGTGATACCAGAGACACCGGGGAGCTGTTTTTT.

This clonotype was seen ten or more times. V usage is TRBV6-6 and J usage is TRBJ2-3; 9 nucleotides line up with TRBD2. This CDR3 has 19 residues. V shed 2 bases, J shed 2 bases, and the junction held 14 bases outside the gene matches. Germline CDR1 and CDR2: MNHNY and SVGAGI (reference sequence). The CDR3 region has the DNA TGTGCCAGCAGTTACCCTAGCGGGACGGGGCTCCACCTCACAGATACGCAGTATTTT. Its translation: CASSYPSGTGLHLTDTQYF.

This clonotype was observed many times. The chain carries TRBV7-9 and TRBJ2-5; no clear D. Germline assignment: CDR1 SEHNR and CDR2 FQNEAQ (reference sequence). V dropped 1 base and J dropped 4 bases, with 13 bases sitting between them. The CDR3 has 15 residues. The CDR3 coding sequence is TGTGCCAGCAGCTTAGGAGATGGGGATCGAGAGACCCAGTACTTC. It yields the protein CASSLGDGDRETQYF. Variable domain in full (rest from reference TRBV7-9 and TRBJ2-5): DTGVSQNPRHKITKRGQNVTFRCDPISEHNRLYWYRQTLGQGPEFLTYFQNEAQLEKSRLLSDRFSAERPKGSFSTLEIQRTEQGDSAMYLCASSLGDGDRETQYFGPGTRLLVL.

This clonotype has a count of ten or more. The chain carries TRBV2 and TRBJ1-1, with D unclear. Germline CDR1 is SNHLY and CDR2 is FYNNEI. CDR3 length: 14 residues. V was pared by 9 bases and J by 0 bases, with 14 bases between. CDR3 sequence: CASQIETLNTEAFF. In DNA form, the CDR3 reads TGTGCCAGTCAGATCGAAACATTGAACACTGAAGCTTTCTTT.

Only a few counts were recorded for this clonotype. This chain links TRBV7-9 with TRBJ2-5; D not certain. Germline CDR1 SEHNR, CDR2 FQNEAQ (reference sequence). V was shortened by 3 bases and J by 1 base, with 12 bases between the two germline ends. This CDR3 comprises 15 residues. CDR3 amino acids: CASSLSSLPQETQYF. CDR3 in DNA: TGTGCCAGCAGCTTGTCGTCCCTTCCCCAAGAGACCCAGTACTTC.

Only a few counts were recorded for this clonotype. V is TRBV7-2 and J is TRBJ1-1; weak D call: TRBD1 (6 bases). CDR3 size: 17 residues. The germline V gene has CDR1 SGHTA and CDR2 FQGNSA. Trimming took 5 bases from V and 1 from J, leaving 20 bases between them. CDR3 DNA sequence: TGTGCCAGCAGCCCGGGGGCGATCTCCGCCAAGAACACTGAAGCTTTCTTT. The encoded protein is CASSPGAISAKNTEAFF.

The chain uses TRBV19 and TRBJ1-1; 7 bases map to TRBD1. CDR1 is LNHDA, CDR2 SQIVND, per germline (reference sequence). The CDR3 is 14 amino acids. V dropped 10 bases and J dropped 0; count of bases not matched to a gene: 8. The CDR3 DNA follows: TGTGCCACTAAGACAGGGACCATGAACACTGAAGCTTTCTTT. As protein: CATKTGTMNTEAFF.

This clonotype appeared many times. The CDR3 here is CASSQDEEPWGQGSTGELFF. The CDR3 DNA reads as TGTGCCAGCAGCCAAGACGAGGAGCCCTGGGGACAGGGGAGCACCGGGGAGCTGTTTTTT. The chain joins TRBV3-1 to TRBJ2-2; 10 bases align to TRBD1. The CDR3 is made up of 20 amino acids. With 0 bases clipped from V and 4 bases from J, the junction kept 14 bases outside the gene matches. CDR1 is LGHDT, CDR2 YNNKEL, per germline (reference sequence).

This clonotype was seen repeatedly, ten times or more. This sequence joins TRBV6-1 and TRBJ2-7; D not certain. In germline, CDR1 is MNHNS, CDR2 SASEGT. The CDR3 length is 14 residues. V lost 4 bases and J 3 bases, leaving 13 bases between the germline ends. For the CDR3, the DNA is TGTGCCAGCAGTGCGGACCCCGTCCTCTACGAGCAGTACTTC. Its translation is CASSADPVLYEQYF.